These T cell receptor beta chains were read from a single sample in a study of T cells in localized non-small cell lung cancer. TCRdb's table, derived via immunoSEQ multiplex PCR, lists solely in-frame clones and lacks some. The data show about 17,000 clones, over 70% seen once. The specimen comprised peripheral blood, sampled before any cancer treatment. The receptors originated from a male donor older than 55 with stage III lung adenocarcinoma. Both conserved end residues are trimmed from each CDR3. Each record gives: J gene, V gene, CDR3 protein.

TRBJ2-3,TRBV9,ASSGGLTHSTDTQY
TRBJ1-1,TRBV11-2,ASRGDRVNTEAF
TRBJ1-2,TRBV29-1,SVDPDRDYGYT
TRBJ1-6,TRBV27,ASRTRTGDSDSPLH
TRBJ2-2,TRBV5-5,ASSLEFTGELF
TRBJ2-3,TRBV7-6,ASSLGGSLSTDTQY
TRBJ1-2,TRBV5-6,ASSPIFGTDGYT
TRBJ1-4,TRBV7-9,ASSLQGTYEKLF
TRBJ2-7,TRBV9,ASSDRDPAYEQY
TRBJ2-5,TRBV30,AWSGFNSYAQY
TRBJ1-2,TRBV7-9,ASSSHMTMGSLSNYGYT
TRBJ2-1,TRBV7-8,ASTFGGTGTYNEQF
TRBJ1-1,TRBV5-1,ASRVGQMNTEAF